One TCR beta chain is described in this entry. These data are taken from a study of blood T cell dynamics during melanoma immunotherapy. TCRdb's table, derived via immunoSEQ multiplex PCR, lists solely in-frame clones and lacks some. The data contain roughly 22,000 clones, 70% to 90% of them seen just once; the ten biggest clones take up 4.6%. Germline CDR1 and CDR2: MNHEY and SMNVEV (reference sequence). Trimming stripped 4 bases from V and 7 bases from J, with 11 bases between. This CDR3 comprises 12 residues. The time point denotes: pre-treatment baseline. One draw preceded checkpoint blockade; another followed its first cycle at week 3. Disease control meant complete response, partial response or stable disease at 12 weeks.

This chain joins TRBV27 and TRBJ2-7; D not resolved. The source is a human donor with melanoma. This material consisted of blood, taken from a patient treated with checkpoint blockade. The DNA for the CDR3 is TGTGCCAGCAGTTCTAACATGAAGGAGCAGTACTTC. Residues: CASSSNMKEQYF.